This record looks at one T cell receptor (beta chain) sequence and its context. This entry belongs to a study of PD-1 blockade in classical Hodgkin lymphoma. Time point indicated: newly diagnosed, previously untreated cHL patient sample. After PBMCs were thawed, their CD8+ T cells were isolated by magnetic negative selection. Investigators turned to newly diagnosed, untreated classical Hodgkin lymphoma PBMCs for comparison. Method: immunoSEQ multiplex PCR; TCRdb's copy keeps in-frame clones and lacks some. This sample has 23,000 or so clones, with about 83% found just once. Germline V gene lookup returns CDR1 WSHSY and CDR2 SAAADI. The length of the CDR3 is 14 residues. Trimming pared 6 bases from V and 7 bases from J, leaving 19 bases between.

Specimen: CD8+ T cells from blood. The chain joins TRBV10-2 to TRBJ2-7; possibly TRBD2 for D (6 bases). The receptor comes from a human donor with classical Hodgkin lymphoma. The DNA of the CDR3 is TGCGCCAGCAGCGCCGGGACTTTGAGGATTGAGCAGTACTTC. It is translated as CASSAGTLRIEQYF.